Below, 4 T cell receptor beta chains from the same sample are listed, as sequenced in a study of blood T cell repertoires in COVID-19 (dated by TCRdb to about 2020). The library was built by means of the immunoSEQ multiplex PCR assay. Imported from immuneACCESS, the table was reduced by TCRdb to in-frame sequences with V and J called. These copies leave out some clones; in studies compared against another copy, an unresolved V gene accounts for under half, and the cause of the remainder is not known. The table for this sample lists hundreds of thousands of clones; about 91% of them were counted only once. 0.9% of the sample is taken by the ten largest. Sequencing input: peripheral blood. These receptor sequences come from a man aged 18 to 29 with COVID-19, enrolled during active disease.

J is TRBJ1-5 and V is TRBV4-1; D ambiguous. The V end lost 2 bases, the J end lost 2 bases, and 13 bases lay between the germline ends. The CDR3 consists of 16 residues. Germline V gives CDR1 MGHRA, CDR2 YSYEKL. CDR3 bases: TGCGCCAGCAGCCAACAAGGCCCCGGGGGCAATCAGCCCCAGCATTTT. It specifies CASSQQGPGGNQPQHF.

In the case of this clone: Other DNA sequences in the sample encode the same CDR3. The V call is TRBV2, the J call TRBJ1-4, with D hard to call. CDR1 is SNHLY, CDR2 FYNNEI, per germline. The length of the CDR3 is 11 residues. V was trimmed by 3 bases and J by 8 bases, leaving 4 bases between them. The CDR3 coding sequence is TGTGCCAGCAGTGAGAGGGAAAAACTGTTTTTT. Protein sequence: CASSEREKLFF.

This clone was seen a handful of times. The junction and the germline gene differ at one end; a read error may be behind it. The genes are TRBV29-1 and TRBJ1-1; D unresolved. The CDR3 sequence is 11 residues long. Per the germline V gene, CDR1 is SQVTM and CDR2 is ANQGSEA. The CDR3, as DNA: TGCAGCGCAGAGAGCAACAGTGAAGCTTTCTTT. Translating it yields CSAESNSEAFF.

The chain employs TRBV7-3 and TRBJ2-1; D unresolved. The CDR3 is 13 residues long. V was cut by 0 bases and J by 5 bases, with 5 bases left in between. CDR1 is SGHTA and CDR2 is FQGTGA in the germline V gene. CDR3 coding DNA: TGTGCCAGCAGCTTAACTGTCGACAATGAGCAGTTCTTC. Amino acid sequence: CASSLTVDNEQFF.